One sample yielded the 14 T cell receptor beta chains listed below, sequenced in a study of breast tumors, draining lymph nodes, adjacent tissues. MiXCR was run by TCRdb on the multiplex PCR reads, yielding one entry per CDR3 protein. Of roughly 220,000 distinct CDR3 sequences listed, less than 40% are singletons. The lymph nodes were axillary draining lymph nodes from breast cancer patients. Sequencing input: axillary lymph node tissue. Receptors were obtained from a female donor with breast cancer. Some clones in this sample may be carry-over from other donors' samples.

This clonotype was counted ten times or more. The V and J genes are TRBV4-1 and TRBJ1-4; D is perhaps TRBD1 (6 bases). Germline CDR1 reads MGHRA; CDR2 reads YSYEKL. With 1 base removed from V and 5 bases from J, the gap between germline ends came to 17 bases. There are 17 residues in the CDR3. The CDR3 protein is CASSQGLGALSNEKLFF. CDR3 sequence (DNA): TGCGCCAGCAGCCAAGGTTTGGGGGCGCTTTCCAATGAAAAACTGTTTTTT.

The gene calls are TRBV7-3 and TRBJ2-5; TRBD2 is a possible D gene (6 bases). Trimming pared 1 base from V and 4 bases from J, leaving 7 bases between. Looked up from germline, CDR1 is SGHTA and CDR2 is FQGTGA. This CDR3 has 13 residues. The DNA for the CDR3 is TGTGCCAGCAGCTTAAACGGGGGAGAGACCCAGTACTTC. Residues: CASSLNGGETQYF.

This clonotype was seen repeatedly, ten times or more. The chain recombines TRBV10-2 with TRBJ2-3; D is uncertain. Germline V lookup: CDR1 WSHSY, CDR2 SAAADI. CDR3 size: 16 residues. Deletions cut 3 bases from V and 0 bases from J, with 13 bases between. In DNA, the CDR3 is TGCGCCAGCAGTGACGGTCGCGGAGCTAGCACAGATACGCAGTATTTT. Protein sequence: CASSDGRGASTDTQYF.

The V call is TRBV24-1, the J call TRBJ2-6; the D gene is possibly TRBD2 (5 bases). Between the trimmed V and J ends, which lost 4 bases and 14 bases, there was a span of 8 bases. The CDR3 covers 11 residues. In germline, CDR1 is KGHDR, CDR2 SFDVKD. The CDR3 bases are TGTGCCACCAGTGACGAGGGAATCCTGACTTTC. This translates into CATSDEGILTF.

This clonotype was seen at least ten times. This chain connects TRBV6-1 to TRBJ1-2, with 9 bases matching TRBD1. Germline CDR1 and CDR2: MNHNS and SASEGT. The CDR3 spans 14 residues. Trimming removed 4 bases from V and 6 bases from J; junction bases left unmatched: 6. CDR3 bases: TGTGCCAGCAGTGCGCTTGGGACAGGGAATGGCTACACCTTC. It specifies CASSALGTGNGYTF.

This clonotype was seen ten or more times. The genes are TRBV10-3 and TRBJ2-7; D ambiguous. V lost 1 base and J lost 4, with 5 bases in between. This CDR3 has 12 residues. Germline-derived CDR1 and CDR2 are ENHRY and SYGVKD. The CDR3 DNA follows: TGTGCCATCAGTGAGTTGATGTACGAGCAGTACTTC. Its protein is CAISELMYEQYF.

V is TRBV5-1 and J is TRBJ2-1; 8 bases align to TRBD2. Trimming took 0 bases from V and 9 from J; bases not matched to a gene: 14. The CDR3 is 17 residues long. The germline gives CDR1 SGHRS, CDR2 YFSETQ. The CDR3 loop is CASSLEGGGLAWGEQFF. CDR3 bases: TGCGCCAGCAGCTTGGAAGGCGGGGGGCTAGCGTGGGGTGAGCAGTTCTTC.

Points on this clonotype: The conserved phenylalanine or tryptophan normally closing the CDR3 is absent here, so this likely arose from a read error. CDR3 in DNA: TGTGCCAGTAGTATAATCCCTGGAAACACCATATATTCT. Amino acid sequence: CASSIIPGNTIYS. V and J are TRBV19 and TRBJ1-3; D uncertain. Trimming removed 2 bases from V and 2 bases from J, with 4 bases in between. Germline V gives CDR1 LNHDA, CDR2 SQIVND (reference sequence). This CDR3 region has 13 residues.

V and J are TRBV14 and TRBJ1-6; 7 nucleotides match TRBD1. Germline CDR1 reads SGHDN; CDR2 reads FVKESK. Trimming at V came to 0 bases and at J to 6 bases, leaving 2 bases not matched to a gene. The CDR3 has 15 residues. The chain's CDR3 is CASSQEAGGNSPLHF. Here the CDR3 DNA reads TGTGCCAGCAGCCAAGAGGCAGGGGGTAATTCACCCCTCCACTTT.

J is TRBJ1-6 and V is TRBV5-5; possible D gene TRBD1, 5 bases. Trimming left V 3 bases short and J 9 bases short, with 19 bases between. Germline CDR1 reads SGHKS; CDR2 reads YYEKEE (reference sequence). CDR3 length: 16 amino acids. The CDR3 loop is CASSSLWSGGISPLHF. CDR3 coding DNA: TGTGCCAGCAGCTCCCTCTGGTCGGGGGGTATTTCACCCCTCCACTTT.

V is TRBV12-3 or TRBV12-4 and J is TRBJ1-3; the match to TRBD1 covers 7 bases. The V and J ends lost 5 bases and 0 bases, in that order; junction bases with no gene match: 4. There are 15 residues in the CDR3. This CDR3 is CASSPGQISGNTIYF. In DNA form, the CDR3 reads TGTGCCAGCAGTCCGGGACAGATCTCTGGAAACACCATATATTTT.

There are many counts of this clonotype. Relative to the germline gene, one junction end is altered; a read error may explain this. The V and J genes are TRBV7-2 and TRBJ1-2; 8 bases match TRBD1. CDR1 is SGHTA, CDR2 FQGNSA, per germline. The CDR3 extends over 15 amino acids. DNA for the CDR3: TGTGCCAGCAGCCCCAGGACAGGGTCGAACTATGGCTACCCCTTC. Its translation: CASSPRTGSNYGYPF.

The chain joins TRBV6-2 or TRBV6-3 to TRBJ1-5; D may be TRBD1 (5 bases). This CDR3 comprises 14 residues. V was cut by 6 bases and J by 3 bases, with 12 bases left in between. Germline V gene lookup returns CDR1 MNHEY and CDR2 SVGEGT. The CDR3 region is CASSLTGLNQPQHF. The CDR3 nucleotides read TGTGCCAGCAGCCTCACAGGTCTCAATCAGCCCCAGCATTTT.

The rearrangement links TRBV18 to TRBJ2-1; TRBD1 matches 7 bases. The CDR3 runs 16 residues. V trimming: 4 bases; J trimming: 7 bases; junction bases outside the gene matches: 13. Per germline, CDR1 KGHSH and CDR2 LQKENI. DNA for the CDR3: TGTGCCAGCTCACTAACAGAGGGACAGAAAAAGAATGAGCAGTTCTTC. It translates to CASSLTEGQKKNEQFF.